This section outlines one TCR beta chain sequence together with its context. The antigen it binds to is not known. No much larger clone exists at a distance of one base, and base qualities are not known. The CDR3 regions of human TCRbeta chains were analyzed by immunosequencing. Processing in the source paper ran as follows. Repertoire TCRs were matched against a reference library of SARS-CoV-2-specific TCRs generated with the MIRA antigen-specificity platform. Breadth meant the fraction of unique TCRs that were SARS-CoV-2-associated, whereas depth meant the fraction of total T cells that were SARS-CoV-2-associated. Using the MIRA data, every spike-specific TCR was mapped to the spike region that the TCR reacted to and assigned to either a CD4 or a CD8 class. Log10-transformed breadth and depth values were compared by one-way ANOVA with Sidak's multiple comparisons tests. TCRdb mirrors the immuneACCESS table, restricted to in-frame sequences. Some clones are absent from its copies; in checked studies, under half trace to an unresolved V gene, and the reason for the others is unknown. V and J calls plus clone size are reproduced from that table; the DNA served to infer D and trimming. This sample has about 81,000 clones in its table, and 86% of those were observed once. In total, the top ten clones hold less than 6.5% of the sample.

The germline V gene encodes CDR1 LNHNV and CDR2 YYDKDF (reference sequence). V and J are truncated by 4 bases and 4 bases respectively, leaving an intervening sequence of 13 bases. Taken from cysteine to phenylalanine, the CDR3 has 14 residues. The retained sequence is limited to the CDR3, 42 bases, with the frame set at the first base. The sample belongs to a study of T cell responses to AZD1222 COVID-19 vaccine (dated by TCRdb to about 2021). Broadly, across the study: TCR sequencing was performed for roughly 250 trial participants, of whom about 200 were given two doses of AZD1222 and some 26 were given two doses of MenACWY control vaccine. Trial participants were enrolled by age into subgroups of 18-55, 56-69 and 70-plus years, and around 140, 26 and 57 TCR-sequenced participants, respectively, were included in these subgroups. Results and caveats for the whole study, not just this receptor: Conclusions about previously exposed vaccinees are limited, since just five or six AZD1222 recipients were seropositive for SARS-CoV-2 at baseline. Participants were mostly white British, with more females than males. The authors suggested clonal diversity may have been underestimated. Because no day 14 peak-response samples were available, the repertoires could be characterized only after the peak T cell response. In the small 56-69-year group, the increase in depth fell short of significance, most likely because of low power. After two AZD1222 doses, both the breadth and the depth of spike-specific TCRs were significantly higher than at day 0 and than in MenACWY recipients. Reportedly, almost half of the unique spike-specific TCRs recognized epitopes lying outside the regions that are mutated in the B.1.351 and B.1.1.7 variants. The whole spike protein was spanned by vaccine-associated CD4 TCRs, and dominant responses were seen in regions 160-218 and 743-854.

According to the study, the label for this sample's time point signals: about 28 days (+/-7) after the second vaccine dose. AZD1222 recipients given second doses at about 4 weeks or at about 12 weeks were pooled, since spike-specific TCR depth and breadth were not found to differ between the two schedules. Samples from vaccinated people were obtained from the UK trials COV001 and COV002, which included a single-blind randomized controlled phase 2/3 trial of AZD1222 (ChAdOx1 nCoV-19) in healthy adults. For TCRbeta chain sequencing, PBMC samples from trial participants were taken at day 0 and at day 28 after the second dose.

The sequence joins TRBV15 to TRBJ1-1; the D gene identity is not certain. Sequenced here: peripheral blood, sampled 28 days after the second AZD1222 dose. The sequence came from an adult who received the AZD1222 COVID-19 vaccine. CDR3 reads: CATSTLDGITEAFF. At the DNA level, the sequence is TGTGCCACCAGCACGTTAGACGGAATCACTGAAGCTTTCTTT.